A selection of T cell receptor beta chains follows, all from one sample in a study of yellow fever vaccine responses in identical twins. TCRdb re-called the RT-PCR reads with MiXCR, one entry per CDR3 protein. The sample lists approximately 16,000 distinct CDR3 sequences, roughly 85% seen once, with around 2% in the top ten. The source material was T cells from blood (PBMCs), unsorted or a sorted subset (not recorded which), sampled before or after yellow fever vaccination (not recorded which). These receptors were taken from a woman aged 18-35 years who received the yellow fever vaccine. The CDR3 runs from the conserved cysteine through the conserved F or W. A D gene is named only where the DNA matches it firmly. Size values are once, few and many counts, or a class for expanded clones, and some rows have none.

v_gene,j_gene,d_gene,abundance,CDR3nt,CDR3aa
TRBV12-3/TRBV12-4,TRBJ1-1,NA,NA,TGTGCCAGCAGTTTAGCTGTGGCGAAACTTAGTGAAGCTTTCTTT,CASSLAVAKLSEAFF
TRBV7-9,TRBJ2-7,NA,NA,TGTGCCAGCAGTCTGGTTGGCCAGACCTCCTACGAGCAGTACTTC,CASSLVGQTSYEQYF
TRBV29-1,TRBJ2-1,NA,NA,TGCAGCGTTGACTACCGGGGGCGCAATGAGCAGTTCTTC,CSVDYRGRNEQFF
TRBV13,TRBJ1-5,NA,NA,TGTGCCAGCAGCCAAGGGGTTCAGCCCCAGCATTTT,CASSQGVQPQHF
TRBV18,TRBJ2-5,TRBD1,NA,TGTGCCAGCTCACCACCCCGACCTACAGGGGTACAAGAGACCCAGTACTTC,CASSPPRPTGVQETQYF
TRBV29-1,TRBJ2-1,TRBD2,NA,TGCAGCGTTGACCCTAGCGGGATTTACAATGAGCAGTTCTTC,CSVDPSGIYNEQFF
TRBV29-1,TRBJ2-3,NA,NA,TGCAGCGTTGAATTGGGCAGGGGCACAGATACGCAGTATTTT,CSVELGRGTDTQYF
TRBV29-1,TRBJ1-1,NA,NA,TGCAGCGTTGGCGGAGGGGCTGAAGCTTTCTTT,CSVGGGAEAFF
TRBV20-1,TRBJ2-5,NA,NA,TGCAGTGGACAGGACCTCCAAGAGACCCAGTACTTC,CSGQDLQETQYF
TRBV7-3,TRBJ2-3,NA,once,TGTGCCAGCAGACAATCTAGCACAGATACGCAGTATTTT,CASRQSSTDTQYF
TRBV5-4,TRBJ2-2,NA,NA,TGTGCCAGCAGCATGTCCCTGGGAACCGGGGAGCTGTTTTTT,CASSMSLGTGELFF
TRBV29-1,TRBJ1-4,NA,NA,TGCAGCGCCGGGACCGGCGGTGAAAAACTGTTTTTT,CSAGTGGEKLFF
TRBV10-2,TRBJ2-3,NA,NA,TGCGCCAGCACTGAGATAGATACGCAGTATTTT,CASTEIDTQYF
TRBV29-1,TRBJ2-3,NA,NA,TGCAGCGTTCACAGTGGAGATACGCAGTATTTT,CSVHSGDTQYF
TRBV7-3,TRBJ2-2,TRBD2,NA,TGTGCCAGCAGCCCACGACTAGCGGGGGGGCGAACCGGGGAGCTGTTTTTT,CASSPRLAGGRTGELFF
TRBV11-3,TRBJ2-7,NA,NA,TGTGCCAGCAGCTTTAGGGGAAAAGGGGTAAACGAGCAGTACTTC,CASSFRGKGVNEQYF
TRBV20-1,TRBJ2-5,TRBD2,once,TGCAGTGCTAGGGGTGGACTAGCGATTCAAGAGACCCAGTACTTC,CSARGGLAIQETQYF
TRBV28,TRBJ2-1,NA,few,TGTGCCAGCAGTTTCTCCCCCAACAATGAGCAGTTCTTC,CASSFSPNNEQFF
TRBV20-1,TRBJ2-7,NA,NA,TGCAGTGCTAGAGCGGCTGTCTTGGGAGAGCAGTACTTC,CSARAAVLGEQYF
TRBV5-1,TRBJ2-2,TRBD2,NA,TGCGCCAGCAGCCCGGGGGGTAACACCGGGGAGCTGTTTTTT,CASSPGGNTGELFF
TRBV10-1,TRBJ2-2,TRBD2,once,TGCGCCAGCAGTGACCCAGCGGGAGATACCGGGGAGCTGTTTTTT,CASSDPAGDTGELFF
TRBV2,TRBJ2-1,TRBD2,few,TGTGCCAGCAGTCCCCCCGGGCTAGCGGGGTACAATGAGCAGTTCTTC,CASSPPGLAGYNEQFF
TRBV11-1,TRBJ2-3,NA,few,TGTGCCAGCAGCTTAGACGCAGGGCGCGTCCTAAATACGCAGTATTTT,CASSLDAGRVLNTQYF
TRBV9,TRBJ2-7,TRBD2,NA,TGTGCCAGCAGCGGGGGGGGGAGGGCCTACGAGCAGTACTTC,CASSGGGRAYEQYF
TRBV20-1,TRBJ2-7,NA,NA,TGCAGTGCCGATCCAGCCAGAGGCGAGCAGTACTTC,CSADPARGEQYF
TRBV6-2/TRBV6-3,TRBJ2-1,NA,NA,TGTGCCAGCAGTTACGCCTACAATGAGCAGTTCTTC,CASSYAYNEQFF
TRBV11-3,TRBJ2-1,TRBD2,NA,TGTGCCAGCAGCCCTACCTCTAGCGGGAGAACCAATGAGCAGTTCTTC,CASSPTSSGRTNEQFF
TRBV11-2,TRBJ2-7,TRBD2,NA,TGTGCCAGCAGCCCCCGCCAGGGGACTAGCGGGTCCCCCTACGAGCAGTACTTC,CASSPRQGTSGSPYEQYF
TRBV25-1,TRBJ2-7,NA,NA,TGTGCCAGCAGTGGGCTTTACGAGCAGTACTTC,CASSGLYEQYF
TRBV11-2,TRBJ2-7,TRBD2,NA,TGTGCCAGCAGCGAACCGGGACTAGTCGTCCCCTACGAGCAGTACTTC,CASSEPGLVVPYEQYF
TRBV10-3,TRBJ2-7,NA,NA,TGTGCCATCAGTGAGACTAGCCCGTACGAGCAGTACTTC,CAISETSPYEQYF
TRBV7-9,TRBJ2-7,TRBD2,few,TGTGCCAGCAGCTTAGGTGTTGGGGCCGGGACTAGACCCTACGAGCAGTACTTC,CASSLGVGAGTRPYEQYF
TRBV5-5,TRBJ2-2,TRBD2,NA,TGTGCCAGCAGCCGATTAGCGGGAGACACCGGGGAGCTGTTTTTT,CASSRLAGDTGELFF
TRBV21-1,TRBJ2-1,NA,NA,TGTGCCAGCAGCAAGACTAGCGGCCTCTACAATGAGCAGTTCTTC,CASSKTSGLYNEQFF
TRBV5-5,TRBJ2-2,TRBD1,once,TGTGCCAGCAGCTTGCGGCAGGGGGTTTGGACCGGGGAGCTGTTTTTT,CASSLRQGVWTGELFF
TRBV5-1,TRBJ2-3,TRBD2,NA,TGCGCCAGCAGCTTGGCGGCTAGCGGGGCCACAGATACGCAGTATTTT,CASSLAASGATDTQYF
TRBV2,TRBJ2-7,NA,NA,TGTGCCAGGACATGGGGGGGCTACTCCTACGAGCAGTACTTC,CARTWGGYSYEQYF
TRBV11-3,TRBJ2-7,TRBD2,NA,TGTGCCAGCAGCTTAGATCGTAGCGGGAGGGGGGACGAGCAGTACTTC,CASSLDRSGRGDEQYF
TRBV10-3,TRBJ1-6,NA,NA,TGTGCCATCAGTGACGGTCTAGGGTCCCCAGGGCCTCCCCTCCACTTT,CAISDGLGSPGPPLHF
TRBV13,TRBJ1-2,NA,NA,TGTGCCAGCAGCGGAGGGGCAGCTTATGGCTACACCTTC,CASSGGAAYGYTF
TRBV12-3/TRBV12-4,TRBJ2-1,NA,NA,TGTGCCAGCAGTGTCACGGTAAATTCGTTCTTC,CASSVTVNSFF
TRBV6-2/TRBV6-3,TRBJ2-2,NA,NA,TGTGCCAGCAGTGGGCTTCGGCCCGGGGAGCTGTTTTTT,CASSGLRPGELFF
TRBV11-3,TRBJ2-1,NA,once,TGTGCCAGCAGCTTAGAAGGGGGTAATGAGCAGTTCTTC,CASSLEGGNEQFF
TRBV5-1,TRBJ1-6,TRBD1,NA,TGCGCCAGCAGCCTCTCCAGGGGGGAGAATTCACCCCTCCACTTT,CASSLSRGENSPLHF
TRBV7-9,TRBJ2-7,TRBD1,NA,TGTGCCAGCAGCTTAAGGGACAGCACCGTCTACGAGCAGTACTTC,CASSLRDSTVYEQYF
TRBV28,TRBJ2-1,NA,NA,TGTGCCAGCAGTTTATCCCCGGACACCAATGAGCAGTTCTTC,CASSLSPDTNEQFF
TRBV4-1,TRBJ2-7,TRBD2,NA,TGCGCCAGCAGCTCTTCGGGGGGATGGAACGAGCAGTACTTC,CASSSSGGWNEQYF
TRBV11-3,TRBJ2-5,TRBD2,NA,TGTGCCAGCAGCACAAGCGGGGGGGCAGTGGAGACCCAGTACTTC,CASSTSGGAVETQYF
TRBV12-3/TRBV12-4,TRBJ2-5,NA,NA,TGTGCCAGCAGTTTACCCGGGCAGGGGACCCAGTACTTC,CASSLPGQGTQYF
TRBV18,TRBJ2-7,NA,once,TGTGCCAGCTCGCCACCGGGACACCCTCTGAATATCTACGAGCAGTACTTC,CASSPPGHPLNIYEQYF
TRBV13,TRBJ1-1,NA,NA,TGTGCCAGCACTCGTCAAGCATTCTGGGGCACTGAAGCTTTCTTT,CASTRQAFWGTEAFF
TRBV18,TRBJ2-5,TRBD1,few,TGTGCCAGCTCACTCGACAGGGGGCAAGAGACCCAGTACTTC,CASSLDRGQETQYF
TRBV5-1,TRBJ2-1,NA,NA,TGCGCCAGCAGCTCGGGACTTATCGACAATGAGCAGTTCTTC,CASSSGLIDNEQFF
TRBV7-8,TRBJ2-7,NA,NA,TGTGCCAGCAGCTCTAGATCCTACGAGCAGTACTTC,CASSSRSYEQYF
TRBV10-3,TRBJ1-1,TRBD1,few,TGTGCCATCAGTGGGGACAGGGACATAGCGGAAGCTTTCTTT,CAISGDRDIAEAFF
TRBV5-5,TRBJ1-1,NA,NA,TGTGCCAGCAGCCAAGTTAGGAGAACTGAAGCTTTCTTT,CASSQVRRTEAFF
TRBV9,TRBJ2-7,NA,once,TGTGCCAGCAGGATTCACAGGCGCCTTTACGAGCAGTACTTC,CASRIHRRLYEQYF